The rows below give T cell receptor beta chains drawn from one sample of a study of blood T cell repertoires in COVID-19. TCRdb's table, derived via immunoSEQ multiplex PCR, lists solely in-frame clones and lacks some. Of about 130,000 clones in the sample, 70% to 90% were seen once. Sequenced input: peripheral blood. The receptors here all came from a woman in her sixties with acute or convalescent COVID-19. CDR3s include the opening cysteine and the closing phenylalanine or tryptophan. A D gene is named only where the DNA matches it firmly. Rows give clone size only sometimes, using once, few, many, or a class for an expanded clone.

NA	TRBV3-1/TRBV3-2	TRBJ1-1	NA	CASSQRGQGSTEAFF	TGTGCCAGCAGCCAACGTGGCCAGGGGAGCACTGAAGCTTTCTTT
NA	TRBV6-4	TRBJ2-1	NA	CASSEQGVTGADEQFF	TGTGCCAGCAGTGAGCAGGGAGTTACGGGAGCGGATGAGCAGTTCTTC
TRBD2	TRBV19	TRBJ2-1	once	CASQEASGMGEQFF	TGTGCCAGTCAAGAGGCTAGCGGGATGGGTGAGCAGTTCTTC
TRBD2	TRBV27	TRBJ2-3	NA	CASSSPGLAGVSDTQYF	TGTGCCAGCAGTTCCCCGGGACTAGCGGGAGTGTCAGATACGCAGTATTTT
NA	TRBV5-1	TRBJ2-1	few	CASSLGGTNYNEQFF	TGCGCCAGCAGCTTAGGGGGAACCAACTACAATGAGCAGTTCTTC
NA	TRBV13	TRBJ2-7	NA	CASSLKPRAYEQYF	TGTGCCAGCAGCTTAAAGCCTAGAGCCTACGAGCAGTACTTC
TRBD1	TRBV6-4	TRBJ1-1	NA	CASRRQGSDTEAFF	TGTGCCAGCAGAAGACAGGGGTCTGACACTGAAGCTTTCTTT
NA	TRBV2	TRBJ1-2	NA	CASTPHAGAGGYTF	TGTGCCAGCACGCCTCACGCGGGGGCGGGTGGCTACACCTTC
NA	TRBV5-4	TRBJ1-6	few	CASSSQASGSPLHF	TGTGCCAGCAGCAGTCAGGCGAGTGGTTCACCCCTCCACTTT
TRBD2	TRBV19	TRBJ2-7	NA	CASTGTSGTYEQYF	TGTGCCAGTACCGGGACTAGCGGGACCTACGAGCAGTACTTC
TRBD1	TRBV5-1	TRBJ1-2	NA	CASSLGQGAGYGYTF	TGCGCCAGCAGCTTGGGACAGGGGGCAGGCTATGGCTACACCTTC
NA	TRBV19	TRBJ1-6	NA	CASTSNVNSPLHF	TGTGCCAGTACCTCTAACGTTAATTCACCCCTCCACTTT
NA	TRBV9	TRBJ2-2	NA	CASTTYQDAGELFF	TGTGCCAGCACCACCTATCAAGATGCCGGGGAGCTGTTTTTT
TRBD2	TRBV4-1	TRBJ2-1	once	CASSQEGGRTGEQFF	TGCGCCAGCAGCCAAGAGGGCGGGAGAACCGGTGAGCAGTTCTTC
NA	TRBV11-2	TRBJ1-1	NA	CASSVGLLNTEAFF	TGTGCCAGCAGCGTGGGCCTGTTGAACACTGAAGCTTTCTTT
NA	TRBV19	TRBJ2-1	once	CASKKSSGARHNEQFF	TGTGCCAGTAAGAAGTCAAGCGGCGCGAGGCACAATGAGCAGTTCTTC
NA	TRBV3-1/TRBV3-2	TRBJ2-5	NA	CASSPNLSGETQYF	TGTGCCAGCAGCCCCAACCTCAGCGGCGAGACCCAGTACTTC
NA	TRBV24-1	TRBJ2-3	NA	CATSREGVADTQYF	TGTGCCACCAGCCGAGAGGGGGTGGCAGATACGCAGTATTTT
TRBD2	TRBV5-1	TRBJ2-1	NA	CASSLARTSEGEQFF	TGCGCCAGCAGCTTGGCCCGGACTAGCGAGGGTGAGCAGTTCTTC
NA	TRBV6-5	TRBJ1-2	once	CASSPNTDYGYTF	TGTGCCAGCAGCCCCAACACAGACTATGGCTACACCTTC
NA	TRBV6-6	TRBJ2-4	NA	CASTLPRMNIQYF	TGTGCCAGCACCCTCCCCAGGATGAACATTCAGTACTTC
NA	TRBV19	TRBJ1-2	NA	CASSEVWAGDDYGYTF	TGTGCCAGTAGTGAGGTATGGGCAGGGGACGACTATGGCTACACCTTC